Below, one TCR beta chain is given with its context. Its antigen is currently unknown. The CDR3 has 15 amino acids. The V gene lost 2 bases and the J gene lost 1 base, with 7 bases spanning the gap. Germline V gives CDR1 SGHKS, CDR2 YYEKEE (reference sequence). The sample is drawn from a study of shared clonotypes between healthy human individuals. Broader study findings: Some naive CD4 clonotypes, roughly 4.8%, turned up in common across a handful of donors.

Sequenced by immunoSEQ multiplex PCR; TCRdb stores in-frame clones only, minus some. The sample lists around 1.1 million clones, approximately 77% seen once, with 0.89% in the top ten. This rearrangement joins TRBV5-5 to TRBJ2-6; no clear D gene. This clonotype was obtained from a man aged 18 to 29 in good health. Some clones in this sample may be carry-over from other donors' samples. Sequencing was performed on memory CD4+ T cells from PBMCs. Documented subset: CD45RA-negative fraction. The CDR3 loop is CASSFLSSGANVLTF. The CDR3 region has the DNA TGTGCCAGCAGCTTTCTTTCATCTGGGGCCAACGTCCTGACTTTC.